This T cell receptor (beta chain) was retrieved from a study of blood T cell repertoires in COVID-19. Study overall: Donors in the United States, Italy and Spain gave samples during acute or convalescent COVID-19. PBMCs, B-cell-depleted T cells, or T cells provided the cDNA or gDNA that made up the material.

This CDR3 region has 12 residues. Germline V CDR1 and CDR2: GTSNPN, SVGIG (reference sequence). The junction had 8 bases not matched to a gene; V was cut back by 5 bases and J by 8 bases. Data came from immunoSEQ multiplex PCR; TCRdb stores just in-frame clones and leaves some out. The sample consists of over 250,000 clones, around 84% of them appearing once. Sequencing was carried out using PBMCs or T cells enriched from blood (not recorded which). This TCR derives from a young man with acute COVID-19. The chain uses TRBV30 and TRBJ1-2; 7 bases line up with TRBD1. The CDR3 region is CAWDDRARGYTF. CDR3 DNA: TGTGCCTGGGATGACAGGGCCAGGGGCTACACCTTC.